These 18 T cell receptor beta chains came from one sample sequenced in a study of T cells in Graves' hyperthyroidism and ophthalmopathy. Amplification of TCR beta CDR3 regions was performed using RNA transcripts as template. HTBI primers were employed in a first-round RT-PCR of the TCR CDR3. Via MiXCR, TCRdb re-called the multiplex PCR reads, giving one row per CDR3 protein. The repertoire includes about 590,000 distinct CDR3 sequences, 14% of them detected once, and 7.1% sits in the top ten. Sequenced sample: blood. The receptor source for this set is a woman under 30 with Graves' ophthalmopathy.

This clonotype has a count of ten or more. The genes are TRBV18 and TRBJ1-1; maybe TRBD1 (6 bases). Germline CDR1 is KGHSH and CDR2 is LQKENI. The CDR3 is 15 amino acids. V gave up 2 bases and J gave up 1 base, with 11 bases separating them. The DNA of the CDR3 is TGTGCCAGCTCACCAGCGGACAGAGGGAACACTGAAGCTTTCTTT. Translation gives CASSPADRGNTEAFF.

This clonotype was counted at least ten times. The chain uses TRBV10-3 and TRBJ2-1; the match to TRBD1 covers 8 bases. Germline-derived CDR1 and CDR2 are ENHRY and SYGVKD. CDR3 length: 15 residues. V shed 5 bases and J 2 bases; nucleotides not matched to a gene: 5. The CDR3 loop is CAISYQGATYNEQFF. The CDR3, as DNA: TGTGCCATCAGTTATCAGGGGGCAACCTACAATGAGCAGTTCTTC.

This clonotype occurred many times. This chain connects TRBV12-3 or TRBV12-4 to TRBJ1-2; no reliable D call. V lost 6 bases and J lost 4, with 12 bases in between. The CDR3 has 13 amino acids. This CDR3 is CASRPLAFYGYTF. DNA for the CDR3: TGTGCCAGCAGGCCACTGGCCTTCTATGGCTACACCTTC.

The chain has TRBV15 and TRBJ2-1; unclear D gene. V was trimmed by 4 bases and J by 9 bases, leaving 10 bases between them. Germline CDR1 is LNHNV and CDR2 is YYDKDF (reference sequence). This CDR3 contains 12 residues. The CDR3: CATSIDFREQFF. CDR3 DNA: TGTGCCACCAGCATTGACTTTCGTGAGCAGTTCTTC.

This clonotype was detected ten times or more. The J gene is TRBJ1-1, the V gene TRBV28; a weak D match, TRBD1 (5 bases). CDR3 size: 15 residues. Deletions cut 2 bases from V and 4 bases from J, with 14 bases between. Germline V gene sequence: CDR1 MDHEN, CDR2 SYDVKM. The CDR3: CASSLVGSGVTEAFF. The CDR3 region has the DNA TGTGCCAGCAGTTTAGTGGGGTCGGGGGTCACTGAAGCTTTCTTT.

This clonotype was found many times. J is TRBJ1-2 and V is TRBV3-1; TRBD1 agrees at 8 bases. Per the germline V gene, CDR1 is LGHDT and CDR2 is YNNKEL (reference sequence). The CDR3 is 16 residues long. V lost 4 bases, J lost 4 bases, and 11 bases stayed unmatched. The CDR3 DNA sequence: TGTGCCAGCAGCCTGAGGACAGGGAGAGAAGGCTATGGCTACACCTTC. Its protein product is CASSLRTGREGYGYTF.

This clonotype was seen at least ten times. This chain uses TRBV5-1 with TRBJ2-1; 8 nucleotides agree with TRBD1. The CDR3 is 16 residues long. Germline lookup yields CDR1 SGHRS and CDR2 YFSETQ. The V gene end was trimmed by 2 bases and the J gene end by 1 base; junction bases not matched to a gene: 5. Here the CDR3 DNA reads TGCGCCAGCAGCTTAGGACAGGGTTTTTCCTACAATGAGCAGTTCTTC. Encoded protein: CASSLGQGFSYNEQFF.

This clonotype was found a few times. It may be a read error: a sequence one base away is much more abundant. V gene TRBV3-1 combines with J gene TRBJ2-7; D is undetermined. Per germline, CDR1 LGHDT and CDR2 YNNKEL (reference sequence). The CDR3 is 12 amino acids. V was trimmed by 0 bases and J by 6 bases, leaving 6 bases between them. CDR3 in amino acids: CASSQEVIEQYF. CDR3 in DNA: TGTGCCAGCAGCCAAGAGGTCATCGAGCAGTACTTC.

Comments on this clonotype: A read error may explain this, as a much larger clone is one base away. V is TRBV27 and J is TRBJ2-1; 7 bases agree with TRBD2. V lost 3 bases and J lost 9; bases outside the gene matches: 14. This CDR3 comprises 16 residues. CDR1 and CDR2 from the germline V gene are MNHEY and SMNVEV (reference sequence). This chain's CDR3 is CASSFSAGGSVPEQFF. CDR3 sequence (DNA): TGTGCCAGCAGTTTTTCAGCCGGCGGGAGTGTTCCTGAGCAGTTCTTC.

This clonotype has a handful of counts. This chain joins TRBV7-2 and TRBJ1-2; no definite D call. V lost 5 bases and J lost 3, with 13 bases in between. Germline-derived CDR1 and CDR2 are SGHTA and FQGNSA. This CDR3 is 14 amino acids long. The CDR3 is CASSPPGGDYGYTF. The DNA for the CDR3 is TGTGCCAGCAGCCCACCAGGAGGTGACTATGGCTACACCTTC.

This clonotype was counted many times. The rearrangement links TRBV5-6 to TRBJ1-5; D is undetermined. The CDR3 extends over 15 amino acids. The germline V gene encodes CDR1 SGHDT and CDR2 YYEEEE. Trimming removed 3 bases from V and 0 bases from J, with 10 bases in between. CDR3 residues: CASSYGRDSNQPQHF. In DNA form, the CDR3 reads TGTGCCAGCAGCTATGGACGTGATAGCAATCAGCCCCAGCATTTT. Variable domain in full (rest from reference TRBV5-6 and TRBJ1-5): DAGVTQSPTHLIKTRGQQVTLRCSPKSGHDTVSWYQQALGQGPQFIFQYYEEEERQRGNFPDRFSGHQFPNYSSELNVNALLLGDSALYLCASSYGRDSNQPQHFGDGTRLSIL.

On this clonotype itself: One junction end does not reproduce the germline sequence, and a read error may be involved. The gene calls are TRBV28 and TRBJ2-2; the D gene is possibly TRBD2 (5 bases). This CDR3 has 20 amino acids. Germline V gives CDR1 MDHEN, CDR2 SYDVKM. For the CDR3, the DNA is TGTGCCAGCAGTCCAAACCTTTCGAGTAGTAGTCTCTCAGGCACCGGGGAGCCGTTTTTT. This translates into CASSPNLSSSSLSGTGEPFF.

Many counts were recorded for this clonotype. The chain combines TRBV30 with TRBJ1-4; D is perhaps TRBD1 (6 bases). Deletions cut 3 bases from V and 5 bases from J, with 16 bases between. This CDR3 is built from 15 residues. CDR1 is GTSNPN, CDR2 SVGIG, per germline (reference sequence). CDR3 sequence reads: CAWSATGGRNEKLFF. The CDR3 DNA reads TGTGCCTGGAGCGCGACAGGCGGCCGAAATGAAAAACTGTTTTTT.

There are many counts of this clonotype. J is TRBJ1-5 and V is TRBV6-1; TRBD1 matches 8 bases. The CDR3 length is 15 residues. Per germline, CDR1 MNHNS and CDR2 SASEGT. V lost 6 bases and J lost 0; bases outside the gene matches: 4. Here the CDR3 reads CASSQGATSNQPQHF. The DNA for the CDR3 is TGTGCCAGCAGCCAGGGGGCAACTAGCAATCAGCCCCAGCATTTT.

This sequence joins TRBV7-2 and TRBJ2-3; 10 bases map to TRBD2. Germline-derived CDR1 and CDR2 are SGHTA and FQGNSA. The CDR3 totals 15 residues. With 4 bases clipped from V and 5 bases from J, the junction kept 6 bases outside the gene matches. CDR3 region: CASSSGLAVVDTQYF. CDR3 sequence (DNA): TGTGCCAGCAGCTCCGGACTAGCGGTCGTAGATACGCAGTATTTT.

This clonotype has ten or more counts. The CDR3, as DNA: TGTGCCAGCAGCCAATCGGAGCTACGGAATGAGCAGTTCTTC. Translated: CASSQSELRNEQFF. The chain joins TRBV3-1 to TRBJ2-1; D gene unclear. Germline lookup yields CDR1 LGHDT and CDR2 YNNKEL (reference sequence). The length of the CDR3 is 14 residues. Trimming took off 2 bases at V and 7 bases at J, with 12 bases between the two ends.

CDR3 DNA: TGTGCCAGCAGCTTAGTCGTCTTCGGGGAAGTTGGTGGCTACACCTTC. It encodes CASSLVVFGEVGGYTF. This chain uses TRBV7-2 with TRBJ1-2; D unclear. Germline V lookup: CDR1 SGHTA, CDR2 FQGNSA. Deletions cut 1 base from V and 7 bases from J, with 19 bases between. The CDR3 spans 16 residues.

This clonotype was detected many times. The rearrangement joins TRBV28 to TRBJ1-1, with 7 bases lining up with TRBD1. The CDR3 is made up of 15 amino acids. Trimming at V came to 5 bases and at J to 6 bases, leaving 12 bases not matched to a gene. CDR1 MDHEN and CDR2 SYDVKM come from the germline V gene. CDR3 coding DNA: TGTGCCAGCAGTCCCCAGACAGGGCCCAGGCCTGAAGCTTTCTTT. This codes for CASSPQTGPRPEAFF.